This T cell receptor beta chain appears in the sequencing data of a study of blood T cell repertoires in COVID-19. About the research overall: Sites in the United States, Italy and Spain provided acute and convalescent COVID-19 samples. From T cells, B-cell-depleted T cells, or PBMCs came the material, which was cDNA or gDNA.

The authors' processing: Nucleated cell counts were estimated from reference gene primer amplification. Profiled with immunoSEQ multiplex PCR; TCRdb holds only in-frame clones, not every one. That table supplies the V and J calls and clone size; D and trimming were determined from the DNA. The sample shows 43,000 or so clones, approximately 90% of them seen only once. This CDR3 has 12 residues. Germline V gene sequence: CDR1 KGHSH, CDR2 LQKENI. V lost 5 bases and J 5 bases, leaving 9 bases between the germline ends. This clonotype was obtained from a woman older than 75 with active COVID-19. The chain joins TRBV18 to TRBJ2-5; possible D gene TRBD2, 5 bases. The sample comprised peripheral blood. CDR3 protein: CASSGEWETQYF. For the CDR3, the DNA is TGTGCCAGCTCAGGGGAGTGGGAGACCCAGTACTTC.